Shown below are 18 T cell receptor beta chains from a single sample sequenced in a study of cytomegalovirus exposure and HLA in healthy donors. The method was immunoSEQ multiplex PCR; TCRdb's version includes in-frame clones alone and lacks a portion of them. This repertoire shows around 150,000 clones, approximately 90% found once; its top ten account for 2.5% to 3%. The specimen sequenced was PBMCs. The receptor set was obtained from a man between 18 and 35 years old in good health and CMV-seronegative.

The chain has TRBV6-6 and TRBJ2-2, with 9 nucleotides matching TRBD1. Losses at the gene ends were 4 bases for V and 4 bases for J; bases not matched to a gene: 4. Germline V gene data show CDR1 as MNHNY and CDR2 as SVGAGI (reference sequence). The CDR3 length is 15 residues. CDR3 in DNA: TGTGCCAGCAGTTCGACAGGGGGGGTCACCGGGGAGCTGTTTTTT. Amino acids: CASSSTGGVTGELFF.

The rearrangement joins TRBV10-1 to TRBJ1-2; D may be TRBD1 (6 bases). Germline lookup yields CDR1 WNHNN and CDR2 SYGVQD (reference sequence). The V gene lost 5 bases and the J gene lost 6 bases, with 13 bases spanning the gap. The CDR3 contains 13 residues. CDR3 amino acids: CASSYKQGDGYTF. As DNA, the CDR3 is TGCGCCAGCAGTTATAAACAGGGAGATGGCTACACCTTC.

Only a few counts were recorded for this clone. This chain connects TRBV27 to TRBJ2-7; 8 bases line up with TRBD1. The V segment lost 6 bases and the J segment 4 bases; nucleotides outside the gene matches: 8. CDR1 and CDR2 from the germline V gene are MNHEY and SMNVEV (reference sequence). CDR3 length: 14 residues. The CDR3 sequence is CASRTRTGRYEQYF. In nucleotides, the CDR3 is TGTGCCAGCAGGACTCGGACAGGGAGATACGAGCAGTACTTC.

The chain has TRBV28 and TRBJ2-7; 8 positions agree with TRBD1. Trimming at V came to 4 bases and at J to 3 bases, leaving 14 bases not matched to a gene. The CDR3 is 17 residues long. Germline V lookup: CDR1 MDHEN, CDR2 SYDVKM. CDR3 DNA sequence: TGTGCCAGCAGTTCCCGCCATCTAAGGACAGGGTACTACGAGCAGTACTTC. Translation gives CASSSRHLRTGYYEQYF.

This chain links TRBV20-1 with TRBJ1-2; D remains ambiguous. The V and J ends lost 7 bases and 7 bases respectively, with 13 bases between them. Looked up from germline, CDR1 is DFQATT and CDR2 is SNEGSKA (reference sequence). The CDR3 is made up of 11 amino acids. The CDR3 coding sequence is TGCAGTGTACCCCGGGAGGGTGGCTACACCTTC. It specifies CSVPREGGYTF.

This clone showed up just a few times. This chain connects TRBV4-1 to TRBJ2-7; D possibly corresponds to TRBD2 (5 bases). The CDR3 spans 15 residues. The germline CDR1 and CDR2 sequences are MGHRA and YSYEKL. Trimming removed 1 base at V and 0 bases at J, with 10 bases between. CDR3 coding DNA: TGCGCCAGCAGCCAAGGGTTCAGCGGCTCCTACGAGCAGTACTTC. Its translation: CASSQGFSGSYEQYF.

The rearrangement joins TRBV5-1 to TRBJ2-7, with D tentatively TRBD1 (5 bases). V lost 4 bases and J lost 6, with 20 bases in between. Per the germline V gene, CDR1 is SGHRS and CDR2 is YFSETQ. The CDR3 has 15 amino acids. CDR3 sequence (DNA): TGCGCCAGCAGCCCCCCGCCAGGGTCTTCCCCCGAGCAGTACTTC. This sequence encodes CASSPPPGSSPEQYF.

The chain uses TRBV5-1 and TRBJ2-5; 9 bases match TRBD1. The CDR3 spans 16 residues. After removal of 4 bases from V and 5 bases from J, the junction contained 12 bases not matched to a gene. Looked up from germline, CDR1 is SGHRS and CDR2 is YFSETQ. The CDR3, as DNA: TGCGCCAGCAGCCTCGGGACAGGGAGAAGTATTGAGACCCAGTACTTC. Its translation is CASSLGTGRSIETQYF.

The chain uses TRBV5-1 and TRBJ2-1; 10 positions match TRBD2. The CDR3 is made up of 16 amino acids. J gave up 4 bases and V 4 bases, and 8 bases lay outside the gene matches. Germline CDR1 and CDR2: SGHRS and YFSETQ. CDR3 DNA sequence: TGCGCCAGCAGCCCTAGCGGGAGTGGGGTATACAATGAGCAGTTCTTC. This translates into CASSPSGSGVYNEQFF.

This rearrangement joins TRBV4-1 to TRBJ2-5, with TRBD2 identical over 15 bases. V was pared by 1 base and J by 4 bases, with 7 bases of the junction left unmatched. The CDR3 consists of 18 residues. Germline assignment: CDR1 MGHRA and CDR2 YSYEKL. Here the CDR3 reads CASSQAGTSGRSGETQYF. In DNA, the CDR3 is TGCGCCAGCAGCCAAGCCGGGACTAGCGGGAGGTCTGGAGAGACCCAGTACTTC.

The CDR3 coding sequence is TGTGCCAGCAGCTTGGACAGGGGGGGCAACGAGCAGTACGTC. Protein product: CASSLDRGGNEQYV. The chain uses TRBV5-4 and TRBJ2-7, with D possibly TRBD1 on 8 matching bases. Germline CDR1 is SGHNT and CDR2 is YYREEE (reference sequence). V dropped 0 bases and J dropped 5 bases, with 12 bases sitting between them. This CDR3 is 14 amino acids long.

The chain is built from TRBV10-2 and TRBJ1-1, with 9 bases aligning to TRBD1. CDR3 length: 14 amino acids. The V gene end was trimmed by 6 bases and the J gene end by 3 bases; junction bases not matched to a gene: 5. Germline-derived CDR1 and CDR2 are WSHSY and SAAADI. CDR3 coding DNA: TGCGCCAGCAGGACCGGGACAGGGTACACTGAAGCTTTCTTT. It translates to CASRTGTGYTEAFF.

The chain uses TRBV7-9 and TRBJ2-7; possible D gene TRBD1, 6 bases. Germline V gene sequence: CDR1 SEHNR, CDR2 FQNEAQ (reference sequence). Trimming shortened V by 5 bases and J by 0 bases, and 26 bases separated the two germline ends. The CDR3 extends over 19 amino acids. For the CDR3, the DNA is TGTGCCAGCAGCCGGAGAAGGACAGTAAGCTTCTCGAGCTCCTACGAGCAGTACTTC. Protein: CASSRRRTVSFSSSYEQYF.

The gene calls are TRBV30 and TRBJ2-1, with 7 bases identical to TRBD1. Germline trimming cut 5 bases from V and 7 bases from J; bases unmatched to any gene: 8. CDR3 length: 13 residues. CDR1 GTSNPN and CDR2 SVGIG come from the germline V gene (reference sequence). CDR3 protein: CAWSGGGLNEQFF. The CDR3 nucleotides are TGTGCCTGGTCAGGGGGTGGTTTGAATGAGCAGTTCTTC.

The rearrangement links TRBV28 to TRBJ1-5; D perhaps matches TRBD1 (5 bases). The CDR3 runs 12 residues. The germline V gene has CDR1 MDHEN and CDR2 SYDVKM. Trimming removed 6 bases from V and 8 bases from J, with 11 bases in between. Here the CDR3 DNA reads TGTGCCAGCAGCATATCCAGGGAGCCCCAGCATTTT. Its translation is CASSISREPQHF.

Turning to this clone: The likely explanation is a read error, given a far larger clone one base away. The chain recombines TRBV7-9 with TRBJ2-7, with TRBD2 matching 10 bases. The CDR3 loop spans 14 amino acids. The V gene's germline CDR1 is SEHNR and CDR2 FQNEAQ (reference sequence). V lost 4 bases to trimming and J lost 0 bases; unmatched junction nucleotides: 0. CDR3 DNA sequence: TGTGCCAGCAGCTCTAGCGGGGGCTCCTACGAGCAGTACTTC. This codes for CASSSSGGSYEQYF.

The gene calls are TRBV29-1 and TRBJ2-2; the match to TRBD2 covers 7 bases. The germline V gene has CDR1 SQVTM and CDR2 ANQGSEA. The junction had 8 bases not matched to a gene; V was cut back by 4 bases and J by 6 bases. The CDR3 runs to 14 residues. The CDR3 spells CSVVHGTSAGELFF. The CDR3 nucleotides are TGCAGCGTTGTCCACGGAACTAGCGCCGGGGAGCTGTTTTTT.

The chain links TRBV10-3 to TRBJ2-7; 10 positions agree with TRBD1. There are 11 residues in the CDR3. V was pared by 9 bases and J by 6 bases, with 2 bases of the junction left unmatched. CDR1 ENHRY and CDR2 SYGVKD come from the germline V gene. CDR3 sequence: CAIGQGGEQYV. The CDR3 nucleotides are TGTGCCATTGGACAGGGGGGCGAGCAGTACGTC.